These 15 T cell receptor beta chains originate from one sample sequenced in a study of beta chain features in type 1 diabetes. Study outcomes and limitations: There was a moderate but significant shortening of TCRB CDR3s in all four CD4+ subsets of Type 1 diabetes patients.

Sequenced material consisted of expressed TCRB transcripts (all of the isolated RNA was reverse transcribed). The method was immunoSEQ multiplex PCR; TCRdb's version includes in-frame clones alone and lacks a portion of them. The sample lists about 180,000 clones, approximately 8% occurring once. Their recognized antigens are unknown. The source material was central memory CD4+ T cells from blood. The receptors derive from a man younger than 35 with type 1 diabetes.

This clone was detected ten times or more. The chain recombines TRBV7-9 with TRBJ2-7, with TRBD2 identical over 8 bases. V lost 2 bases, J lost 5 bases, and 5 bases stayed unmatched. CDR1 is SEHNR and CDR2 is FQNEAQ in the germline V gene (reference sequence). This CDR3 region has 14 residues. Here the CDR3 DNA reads TGTGCCAGCAGCTTATCCGGGAGGGAAGACGAGCAGTACTTC. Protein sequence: CASSLSGREDEQYF.

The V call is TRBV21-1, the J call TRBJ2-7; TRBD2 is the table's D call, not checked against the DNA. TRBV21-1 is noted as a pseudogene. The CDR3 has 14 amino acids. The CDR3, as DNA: TGTGCCAGCAGCAAAGGGGGATGGAGGGACGAGCAGTACTTC. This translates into CASSKGGWRDEQYF.

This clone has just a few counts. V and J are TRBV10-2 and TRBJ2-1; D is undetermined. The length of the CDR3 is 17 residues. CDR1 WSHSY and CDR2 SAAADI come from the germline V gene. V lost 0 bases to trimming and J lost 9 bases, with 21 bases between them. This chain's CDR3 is CASSESPYRVPTGEQFF. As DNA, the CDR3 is TGCGCCAGCAGTGAGTCGCCGTATCGAGTGCCCACGGGTGAGCAGTTCTTC.

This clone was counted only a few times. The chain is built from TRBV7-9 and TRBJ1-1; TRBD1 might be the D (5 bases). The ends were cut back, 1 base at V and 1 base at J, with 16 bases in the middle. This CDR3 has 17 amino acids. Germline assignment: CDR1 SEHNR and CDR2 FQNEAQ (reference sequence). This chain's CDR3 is CASSLGTGGVGNTEAFF. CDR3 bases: TGTGCCAGCAGCTTAGGGACGGGGGGAGTCGGGAACACTGAAGCTTTCTTT.

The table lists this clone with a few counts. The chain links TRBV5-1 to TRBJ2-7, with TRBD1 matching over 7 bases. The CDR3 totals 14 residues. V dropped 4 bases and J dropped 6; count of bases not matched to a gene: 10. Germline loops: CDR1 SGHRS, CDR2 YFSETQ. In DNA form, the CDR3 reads TGCGCCAGCAGCGATGACAGGGCGTCGCGCGAGCAGTACTTC. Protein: CASSDDRASREQYF.

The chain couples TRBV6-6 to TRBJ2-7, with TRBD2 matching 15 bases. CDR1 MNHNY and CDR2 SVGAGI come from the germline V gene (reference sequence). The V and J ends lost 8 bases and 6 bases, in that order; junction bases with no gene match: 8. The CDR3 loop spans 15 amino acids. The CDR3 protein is CASRWTSGRGGEQYF. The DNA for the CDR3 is TGTGCCAGCCGATGGACTAGCGGGAGGGGCGGCGAGCAGTACTTC.

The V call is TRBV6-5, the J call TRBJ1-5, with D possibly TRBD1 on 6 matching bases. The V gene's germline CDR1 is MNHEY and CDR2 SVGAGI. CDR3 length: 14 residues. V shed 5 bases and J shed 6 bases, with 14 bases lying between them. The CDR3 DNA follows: TGTGCCAGCAGTCGTACAGGGAGGGGTCAGCCCCAGCATTTT. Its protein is CASSRTGRGQPQHF.

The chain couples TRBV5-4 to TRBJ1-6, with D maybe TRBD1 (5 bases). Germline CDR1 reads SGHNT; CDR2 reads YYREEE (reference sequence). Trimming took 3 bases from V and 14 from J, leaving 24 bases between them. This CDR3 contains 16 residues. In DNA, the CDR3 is TGTGCCAGCAGCTCCGAGGGACCCTCCACCTGGGGGGCCCTCCACTTT. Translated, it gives CASSSEGPSTWGALHF.

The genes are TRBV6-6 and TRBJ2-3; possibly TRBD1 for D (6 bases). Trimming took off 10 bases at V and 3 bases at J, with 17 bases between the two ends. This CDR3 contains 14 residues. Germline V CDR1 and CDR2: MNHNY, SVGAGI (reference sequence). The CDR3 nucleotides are TGTGCCACCCTCCGGACAGAGGGAACAGATACGCAGTATTTT. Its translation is CATLRTEGTDTQYF.

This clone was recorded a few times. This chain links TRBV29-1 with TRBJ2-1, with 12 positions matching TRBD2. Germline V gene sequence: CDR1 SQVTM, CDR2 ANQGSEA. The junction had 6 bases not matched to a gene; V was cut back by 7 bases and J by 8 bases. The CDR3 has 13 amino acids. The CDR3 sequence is CSAGLAGRHEQFF. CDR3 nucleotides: TGCAGCGCCGGACTAGCGGGACGGCATGAGCAGTTCTTC.

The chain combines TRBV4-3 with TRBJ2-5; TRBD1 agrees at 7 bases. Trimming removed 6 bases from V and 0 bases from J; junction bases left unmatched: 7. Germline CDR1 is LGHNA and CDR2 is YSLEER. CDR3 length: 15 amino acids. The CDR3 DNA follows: TGCGCCAGCAGGGACAGGAGCCCGTACCAAGAGACCCAGTACTTC. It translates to CASRDRSPYQETQYF.

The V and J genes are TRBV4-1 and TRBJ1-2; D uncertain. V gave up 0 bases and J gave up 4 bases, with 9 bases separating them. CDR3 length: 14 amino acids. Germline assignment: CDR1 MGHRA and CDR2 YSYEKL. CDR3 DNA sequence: TGCGCCAGCAGCCAAGATCCCGGGAGCTATGGCTACACCTTC. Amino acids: CASSQDPGSYGYTF.

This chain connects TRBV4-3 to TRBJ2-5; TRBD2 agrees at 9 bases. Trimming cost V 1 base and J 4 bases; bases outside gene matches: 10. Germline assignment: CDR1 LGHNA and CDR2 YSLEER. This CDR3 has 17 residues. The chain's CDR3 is CASSQAAGGGAGETQYF. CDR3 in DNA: TGCGCCAGCAGCCAAGCGGCGGGCGGGGGGGCTGGAGAGACCCAGTACTTC.

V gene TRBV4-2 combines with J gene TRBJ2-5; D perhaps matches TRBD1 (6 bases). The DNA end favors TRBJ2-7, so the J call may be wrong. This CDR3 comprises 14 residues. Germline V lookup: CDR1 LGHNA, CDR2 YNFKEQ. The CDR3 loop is CASSQAQGNYEQYF. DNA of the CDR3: TGTGCCAGCAGCCAAGCGCAGGGGAACTACGAGCAGTACTTC.

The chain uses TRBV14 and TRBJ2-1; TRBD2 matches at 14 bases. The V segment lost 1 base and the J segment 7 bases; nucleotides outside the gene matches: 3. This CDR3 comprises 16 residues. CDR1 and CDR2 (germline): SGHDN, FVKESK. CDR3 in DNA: TGTGCCAGCAGCCAAGTCGGACTAGCGGGAGGAAATGAGCAGTTCTTC. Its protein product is CASSQVGLAGGNEQFF.